This entry features one TCR beta chain sequence. The same CDR3 arises from other DNA sequences in this sample as well. The data were taken from a study of blood T cell repertoires in COVID-19. For the study at large: Acute and convalescent COVID-19 specimens originated in the United States, Italy and Spain. PBMCs, B-cell-depleted T cells, or T cells provided the cDNA or gDNA that made up the material.

Per the study methods: The authors estimated nucleated cell counts from reference gene primer amplification. The assay was immunoSEQ multiplex PCR, and TCRdb's table has in-frame clones only and misses some. V, J and clone size are those of that table, while D and trimming were read from the DNA. Here the sample spans roughly 230,000 clones, around 92% being singletons. The age range of participants was about 18 to 89 years, with residence in fewer than 25 US areas. Between the trimmed V and J ends, which lost 2 bases and 6 bases, there was a span of 10 bases. The CDR3 runs to 13 residues. Germline CDR1 MNHEY, CDR2 SVGAGI.

Sequencing was performed on PBMCs or T cells enriched from blood (not recorded which). This clonotype was sampled from a woman in her twenties or thirties with acute COVID-19. The gene calls are TRBV6-5 and TRBJ1-2, with D perhaps matching TRBD1 (5 bases). CDR3 protein: CASSYGGGDGYTF. DNA of the CDR3: TGTGCCAGCAGTTACGGGGGAGGGGATGGCTACACCTTC.